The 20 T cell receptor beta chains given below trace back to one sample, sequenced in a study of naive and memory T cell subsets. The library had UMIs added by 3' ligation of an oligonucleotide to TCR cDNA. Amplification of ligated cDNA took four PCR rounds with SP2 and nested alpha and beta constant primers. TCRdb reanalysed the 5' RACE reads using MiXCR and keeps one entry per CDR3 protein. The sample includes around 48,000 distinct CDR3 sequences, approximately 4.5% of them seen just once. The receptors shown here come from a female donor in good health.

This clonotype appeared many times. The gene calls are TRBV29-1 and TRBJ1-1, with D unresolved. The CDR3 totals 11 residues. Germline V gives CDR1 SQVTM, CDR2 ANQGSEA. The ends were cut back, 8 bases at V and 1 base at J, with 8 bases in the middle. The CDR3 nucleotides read TGCAGCCCAACACAGAACACTGAAGCTTTCTTT. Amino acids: CSPTQNTEAFF.

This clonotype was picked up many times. This CDR3 reads CASSPGRDTEAFF. CDR3 coding DNA: TGTGCCAGCTCACCGGGGAGGGACACTGAAGCTTTCTTT. The rearrangement joins TRBV18 to TRBJ1-1; D unclear. The CDR3 totals 13 residues. V lost 3 bases and J 3 bases, leaving 8 bases between the germline ends. Germline CDR1 KGHSH, CDR2 LQKENI.

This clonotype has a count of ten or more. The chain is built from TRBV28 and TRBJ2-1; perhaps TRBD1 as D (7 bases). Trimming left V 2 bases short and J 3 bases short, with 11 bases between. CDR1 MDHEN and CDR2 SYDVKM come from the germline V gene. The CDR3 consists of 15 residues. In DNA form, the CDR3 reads TGTGCCAGCAGTTTAACGCGGGACAGCTACAATGAGCAGTTCTTC. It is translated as CASSLTRDSYNEQFF.

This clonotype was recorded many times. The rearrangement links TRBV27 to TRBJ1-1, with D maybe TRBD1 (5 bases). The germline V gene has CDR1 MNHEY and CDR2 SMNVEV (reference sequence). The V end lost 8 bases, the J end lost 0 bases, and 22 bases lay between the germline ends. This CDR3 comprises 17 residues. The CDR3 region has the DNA TGTGCCAGCTATGAAGCAGGGCGGGGGAGGATGAACACTGAAGCTTTCTTT. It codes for CASYEAGRGRMNTEAFF.

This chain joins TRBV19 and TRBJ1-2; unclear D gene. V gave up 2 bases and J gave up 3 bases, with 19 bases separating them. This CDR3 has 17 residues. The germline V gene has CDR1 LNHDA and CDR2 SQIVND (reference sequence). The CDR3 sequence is CASSIIPHGGGHYGYTF. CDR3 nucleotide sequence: TGTGCCAGTAGTATAATCCCCCACGGCGGCGGGCACTATGGCTACACCTTC.

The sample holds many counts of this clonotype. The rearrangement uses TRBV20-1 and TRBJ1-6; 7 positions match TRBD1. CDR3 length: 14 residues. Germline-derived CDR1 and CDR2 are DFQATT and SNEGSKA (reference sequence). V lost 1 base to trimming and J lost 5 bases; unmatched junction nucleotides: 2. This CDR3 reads CSARAGTDNSPLHF. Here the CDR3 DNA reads TGCAGTGCTAGAGCCGGGACAGATAATTCACCCCTCCACTTT.

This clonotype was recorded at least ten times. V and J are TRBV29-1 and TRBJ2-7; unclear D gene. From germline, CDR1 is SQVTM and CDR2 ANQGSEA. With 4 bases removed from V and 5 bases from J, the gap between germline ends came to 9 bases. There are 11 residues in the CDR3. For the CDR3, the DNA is TGCAGCGTTGGGGTAGCCCACGAGCAGTACTTC. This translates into CSVGVAHEQYF.

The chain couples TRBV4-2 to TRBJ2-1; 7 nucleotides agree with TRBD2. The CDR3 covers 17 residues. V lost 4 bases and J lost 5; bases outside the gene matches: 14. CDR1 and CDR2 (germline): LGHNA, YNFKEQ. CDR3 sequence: CASSPLLSGGSHNEQFF. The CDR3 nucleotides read TGTGCCAGCAGCCCACTTCTGTCCGGCGGGAGCCACAATGAGCAGTTCTTC.

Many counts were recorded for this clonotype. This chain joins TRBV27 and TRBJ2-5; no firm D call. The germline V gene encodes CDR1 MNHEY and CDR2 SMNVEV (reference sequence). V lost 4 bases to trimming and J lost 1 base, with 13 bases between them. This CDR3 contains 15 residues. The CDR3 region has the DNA TGTGCCAGCAGTTCGTCGGCACTACTCCAAGAGACCCAGTACTTC. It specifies CASSSSALLQETQYF.

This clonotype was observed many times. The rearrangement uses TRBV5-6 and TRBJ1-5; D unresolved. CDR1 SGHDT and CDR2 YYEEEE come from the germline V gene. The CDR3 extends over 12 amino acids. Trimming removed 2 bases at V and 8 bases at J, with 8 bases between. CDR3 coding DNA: TGTGCCAGCAGCTTACGGAGGGAGCCCCAGCATTTT. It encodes CASSLRREPQHF.

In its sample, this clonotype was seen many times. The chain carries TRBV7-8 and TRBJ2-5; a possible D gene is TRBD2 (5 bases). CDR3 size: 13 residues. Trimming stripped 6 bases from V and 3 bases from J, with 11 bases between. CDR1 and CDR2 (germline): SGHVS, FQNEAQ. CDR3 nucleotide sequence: TGTGCCAGCAGAAACACTAGTGAAGAGACCCAGTACTTC. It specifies CASRNTSEETQYF.

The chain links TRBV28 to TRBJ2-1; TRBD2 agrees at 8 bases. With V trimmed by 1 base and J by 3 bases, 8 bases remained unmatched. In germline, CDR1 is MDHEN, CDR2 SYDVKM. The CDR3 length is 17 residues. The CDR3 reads CASSLSLSGSVYNEQFF. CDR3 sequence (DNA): TGTGCCAGCAGTTTATCCCTCAGCGGGAGTGTCTACAATGAGCAGTTCTTC.

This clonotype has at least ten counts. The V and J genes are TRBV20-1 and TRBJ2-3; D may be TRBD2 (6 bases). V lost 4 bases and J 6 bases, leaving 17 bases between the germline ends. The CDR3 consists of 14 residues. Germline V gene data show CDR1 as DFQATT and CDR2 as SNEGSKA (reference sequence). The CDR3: CSAMHSGILDTQYF. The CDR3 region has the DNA TGCAGTGCTATGCATAGCGGCATCTTGGATACGCAGTATTTT.

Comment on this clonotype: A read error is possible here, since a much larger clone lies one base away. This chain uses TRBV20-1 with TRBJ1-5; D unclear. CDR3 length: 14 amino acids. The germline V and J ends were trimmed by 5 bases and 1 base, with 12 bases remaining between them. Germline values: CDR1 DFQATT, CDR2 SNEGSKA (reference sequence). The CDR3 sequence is CSAVLVSSNQPQHF. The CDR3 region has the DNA TGCAGTGCTGTTCTGGTGTCGAGCAATCAGCCCCAGCATTTT.

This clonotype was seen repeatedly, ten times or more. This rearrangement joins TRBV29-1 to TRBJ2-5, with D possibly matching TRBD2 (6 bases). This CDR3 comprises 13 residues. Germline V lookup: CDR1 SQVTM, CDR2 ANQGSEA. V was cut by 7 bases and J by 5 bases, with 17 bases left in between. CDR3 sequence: CSATGLTVETQYF. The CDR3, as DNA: TGCAGCGCCACGGGACTGACGGTCGAGACCCAGTACTTC.

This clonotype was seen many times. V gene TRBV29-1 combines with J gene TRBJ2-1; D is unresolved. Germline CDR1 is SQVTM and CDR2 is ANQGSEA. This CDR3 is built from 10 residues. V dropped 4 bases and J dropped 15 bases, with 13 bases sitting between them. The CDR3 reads CSVGPTVTFF. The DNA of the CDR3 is TGCAGCGTTGGACCGACTGTTACGTTCTTC.

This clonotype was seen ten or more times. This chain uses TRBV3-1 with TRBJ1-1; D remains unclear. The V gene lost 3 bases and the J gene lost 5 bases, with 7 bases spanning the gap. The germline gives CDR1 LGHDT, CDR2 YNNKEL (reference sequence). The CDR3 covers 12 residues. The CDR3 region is CASSHRVTEAFF. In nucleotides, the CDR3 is TGTGCCAGCAGCCATAGGGTAACTGAAGCTTTCTTT.

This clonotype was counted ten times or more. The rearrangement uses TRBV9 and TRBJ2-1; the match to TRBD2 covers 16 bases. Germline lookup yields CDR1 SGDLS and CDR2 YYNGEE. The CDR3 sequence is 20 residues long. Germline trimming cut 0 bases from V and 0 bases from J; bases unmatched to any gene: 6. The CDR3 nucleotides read TGTGCCAGCAGCGTAGTGGGGACTAGCGGGAGGGCCTACTCCTACAATGAGCAGTTCTTC. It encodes CASSVVGTSGRAYSYNEQFF.

The CDR3 protein is CASSLRGGAEAFF. The CDR3 nucleotides read TGTGCCAGCAGTTTAAGGGGCGGTGCTGAAGCTTTCTTT. The chain employs TRBV12-3 or TRBV12-4 and TRBJ1-1; maybe TRBD1 (5 bases). This CDR3 has 13 residues. The V and J ends lost 2 bases and 6 bases respectively, with 10 bases between them.

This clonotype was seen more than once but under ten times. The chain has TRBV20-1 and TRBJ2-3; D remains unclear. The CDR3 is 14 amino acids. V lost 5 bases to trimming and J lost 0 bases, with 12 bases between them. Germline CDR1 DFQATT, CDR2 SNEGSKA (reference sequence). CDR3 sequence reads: CSARRMTSTDTQYF. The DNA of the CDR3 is TGCAGTGCTCGTAGAATGACTAGCACAGATACGCAGTATTTT.